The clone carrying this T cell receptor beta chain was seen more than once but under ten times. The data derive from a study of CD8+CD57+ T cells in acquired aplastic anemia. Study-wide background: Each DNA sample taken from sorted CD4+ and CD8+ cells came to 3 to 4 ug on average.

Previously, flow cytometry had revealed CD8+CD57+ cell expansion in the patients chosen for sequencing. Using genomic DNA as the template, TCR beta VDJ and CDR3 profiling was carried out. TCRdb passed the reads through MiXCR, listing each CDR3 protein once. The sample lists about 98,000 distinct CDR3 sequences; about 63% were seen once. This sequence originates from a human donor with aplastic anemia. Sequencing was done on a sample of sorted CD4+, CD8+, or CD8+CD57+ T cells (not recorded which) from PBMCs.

CDR3: CANSRLMNTEAFF. CDR3 DNA: TGTGCCAACTCGAGGCTCATGAACACTGAAGCTTTCTTT. The chain links TRBV7-9 to TRBJ1-1; D unclear. V lost 10 bases to trimming and J lost 0 bases, with 12 bases between them. Germline V gene lookup returns CDR1 SEHNR and CDR2 FQNEAQ (reference sequence). The CDR3 spans 13 residues.